This T cell receptor (beta chain) was retrieved from a study of blood T cell repertoires in COVID-19. Across the whole study: The United States, Italy and Spain supplied acute and convalescent COVID-19 samples. Sample material is recorded as cDNA or gDNA derived from T cells, B-cell-depleted T cells, or PBMCs.

In the source study's methods: How many nucleated cells were present was estimated from reference gene primer amplification. TCRdb keeps only in-frame clones here, not all; method: immunoSEQ multiplex PCR. D and trimming were read from the DNA, whereas the V and J calls and clone size are those reported in that table. The sample gives more than 140,000 clones, 86% of which show up once; approximately 8.2% is in the top ten. The material sequenced was peripheral blood. The clonotype originates from a woman aged 55 to 70 with acute or convalescent COVID-19.

CDR3 in DNA: TGTGCCAGCAGCGGTAGCGGGGGGGCAGATACGCAGTATTTT. This sequence encodes CASSGSGGADTQYF. The chain recombines TRBV9 with TRBJ2-3; TRBD2 matches 11 bases. This CDR3 spans 14 amino acids. Trimming took 3 bases from V and 4 from J; bases not matched to a gene: 1. Looked up from germline, CDR1 is SGDLS and CDR2 is YYNGEE.